This T cell receptor (beta chain) originates from a study of T cell repertoires in cytomegalovirus infection. In the study overall: Shared public TCR beta signatures pointed to both CMV infection and a matching HLA type.

The germline V gene has CDR1 SGHRS and CDR2 YFSETQ. This CDR3 contains 16 residues. V was cut by 2 bases and J by 0 bases, with 9 bases left in between. Each CDR3 protein is one row after TCRdb ran MiXCR on the reads. The sample has roughly 240,000 distinct CDR3 sequences, 6% to 8% seen once. V usage is TRBV5-1 and J usage is TRBJ1-6; no firm D call. This sequence was found in a human donor in good health (CMV status not recorded). Some clones in this sample may be carry-over from other donors' samples. The sequencing input was PBMCs. The CDR3, as DNA: TGCGCCAGCAGCTTTTTAGGACGCTCCTATAATTCACCCCTCCACTTT. It codes for CASSFLGRSYNSPLHF.